These T cell receptor beta chains were read from a single sample in a study of PD-L1 blockade in urothelial cancer. Assay used: immunoSEQ multiplex PCR; TCRdb lists only in-frame clones, some missing. Of nearly 50,000 clones in the sample, roughly 80% are singletons; the top ten hold 8.8%. The source was PBMCs, collected around atezolizumab (anti-PD-L1) treatment. These TCRs come from a man aged 70 or older with urothelial cancer. Both conserved end residues are part of each CDR3. The D gene is left open where the match is weak. Part of the rows lack a size; the others show once, few, many or a class for expanded clones.

j_call	v_call	d_call	clone_size	cdr3_nt	cdr3_aa
TRBJ2-3	TRBV9	TRBD2	NA	TGTGCCAGCAGCGCACGGACTAGCGGGAGCGCAGATACGCAGTATTTT	CASSARTSGSADTQYF
TRBJ2-1	TRBV14	TRBD2	few	TGTGCCAGCAGCCAAGATCTGTCTAGCGGGTACAATGAGCAGTTCTTC	CASSQDLSSGYNEQFF
TRBJ2-7	TRBV4-1	NA	NA	TGCGCCAGCAGCCAAGTCCTCGGGACTTACTCCTACGAGCAGTACTTC	CASSQVLGTYSYEQYF
TRBJ1-1	TRBV9	NA	NA	TGTGCCAGCAGCCCCACCTACAGGGTCGTGAACACTGAAGCTTTCTTT	CASSPTYRVVNTEAFF
TRBJ1-4	TRBV5-1	NA	NA	TGCGCCAGCAGCTTGGACATCTCCACAAATGAAAAACTGTTTTTT	CASSLDISTNEKLFF
TRBJ1-1	TRBV19	NA	NA	TGTGCCAGTAGCCGGGGGGGGCTGACTGAAGCTTTCTTT	CASSRGGLTEAFF
TRBJ1-5	TRBV19	NA	NA	TGTGCCAGTAGTATCGGCCCTCAGGGGCAGCCCCAGCATTTT	CASSIGPQGQPQHF
TRBJ2-7	TRBV28	NA	NA	TGTGCCAGCAGTTATCACAGGGACGAGCAGTACTTC	CASSYHRDEQYF
TRBJ1-1	TRBV30	NA	NA	TGTGCCTGGAGTGTAAGGCGGAGACAGACAACTGCTTTCTTT	CAWSVRRRQTTAFF
TRBJ2-7	TRBV6-1	TRBD1	NA	TGTGCCAGCAGTGAAAGGGCAGACAGGGTTGCCTACGAGCAGTACTTC	CASSERADRVAYEQYF
TRBJ2-5	TRBV7-9	NA	NA	TGTGCCAGCAGCTTTGCGGGAAGCGGTGAGACCCAGTACTTC	CASSFAGSGETQYF
TRBJ2-1	TRBV7-8	NA	NA	TGTGCCAGCAGCTTAAGACTAGAGTTTTACAATGAGCAGTTCTTC	CASSLRLEFYNEQFF
TRBJ2-7	TRBV27	NA	NA	TGTGCCAGCAGTCCCCCGAGCTCCTACGAGCAGTACTTC	CASSPPSSYEQYF
TRBJ1-5	TRBV19	TRBD1	NA	TGTGCCAGTAGTATACCCGGGACAGGGAATCAGCCCCAGCATTTT	CASSIPGTGNQPQHF
TRBJ2-7	TRBV7-8	TRBD2	many	TGTGCCAGCATGGGGAGGGAGAGCGGCGACGAGCAGTACTTC	CASMGRESGDEQYF
TRBJ2-7	TRBV12-2	NA	NA	TGTGCAAGTCGCTTAGCAACAGAACAGGTCCTCCACGAGCAGTACTTC	CASRLATEQVLHEQYF
TRBJ2-1	TRBV28	TRBD2	NA	TGTGCCAGCAGTCGACTAGCGGGAGATTTGAATGAGCAGTTCTTC	CASSRLAGDLNEQFF
TRBJ2-7	TRBV6-1	NA	NA	TGTGCCAGCTGTTATGGGGCACAAGCCTACGAGCAGTACTTC	CASCYGAQAYEQYF
TRBJ2-7	TRBV30	NA	NA	TGTGCCCTCGGTCGGGGGTACGAGCAGTACTTC	CALGRGYEQYF
TRBJ2-7	TRBV5-4	TRBD2	NA	TGTGCCAGCAGCTTACTAGCGGGAGGGCCTTTCGAGCAGTACTTC	CASSLLAGGPFEQYF
TRBJ2-5	TRBV10-3	TRBD2	NA	TGTGCCATCAGTGAGAGCGGGAAGCAAGAGACCCAGTACTTC	CAISESGKQETQYF
TRBJ1-4	TRBV28	TRBD1	NA	TGTGCCAGCAGTTTAGGCGGGACAGAAGCAACTAATGAAAAACTGTTTTTT	CASSLGGTEATNEKLFF
TRBJ2-1	TRBV5-1	TRBD2	once	TGCGCCAGCAGCCTTATGGCGGGAGGTACCAACCTTGAGCAGTTCTTC	CASSLMAGGTNLEQFF
TRBJ2-2	TRBV5-1	NA	NA	TGCGCCAGCAGCTTCAGGGGCGGTACCGGGGAGCTGTTTTTT	CASSFRGGTGELFF
TRBJ2-5	TRBV9	NA	once	TGTGCCAGCAGCGTAGGTACTAGTAAAGAGACCCAGTACTTC	CASSVGTSKETQYF
TRBJ2-3	TRBV5-4	TRBD2	once	TGTGCCAGCAGCCCTCTAGCGGGAGGAGATACGCAGTATTTT	CASSPLAGGDTQYF
TRBJ2-1	TRBV29-1	NA	NA	TGCAGCGCTGTTAACAGGGATGAGCAGTTCTTC	CSAVNRDEQFF
TRBJ2-6	TRBV11-2	NA	NA	TGTGCCAGCAGCTCCTGGACAGAAGTCTCTGGGGCCAACGTCCTGACTTTC	CASSSWTEVSGANVLTF
TRBJ1-1	TRBV2	NA	NA	TGTGCCAGCAGCGAAGACAGGCTAGCTTTCTTT	CASSEDRLAFF
TRBJ2-7	TRBV5-1	TRBD2	NA	TGCGCCAGCAGCTTGGGGCCGGGACTAGCTTCCTACGAGCAGTACTTC	CASSLGPGLASYEQYF
TRBJ1-1	TRBV7-9	NA	few	TGTGCCAGCAGCTTAAATAAGGGGGAAGCTTTCTTT	CASSLNKGEAFF
TRBJ1-4	TRBV4-2	NA	NA	TGTGCCAGCAGCCAAGATTTGGGGGGTGATGAAAAACTGTTTTTT	CASSQDLGGDEKLFF
TRBJ2-3	TRBV14	NA	NA	TGTGCCAGCAGCCAAGATGGGCAGGGAACGCAGTATTTT	CASSQDGQGTQYF
TRBJ1-2	TRBV9	TRBD1	NA	TGTGCCAGCAGCGTGGAGCCGGACAGGGGTTATGGCTACACCTTC	CASSVEPDRGYGYTF
TRBJ2-7	TRBV19	NA	NA	TGTGCCAGTAGTAAGGAGGGCCTTGGGTCCTACGAGCAGTACTTC	CASSKEGLGSYEQYF
TRBJ2-7	TRBV9	NA	NA	TGTGCCAGCAGCGCTGAGACAGACCCCTACGAGCAGTACTTC	CASSAETDPYEQYF
TRBJ2-7	TRBV11-2	TRBD1	NA	TGTGCCAGCAGCTTGGGGACAGAGGGAACCTACGAGCAGTACTTC	CASSLGTEGTYEQYF
TRBJ2-1	TRBV6-1	NA	NA	TGTGCCAGCAGTGAAGAAGGGGGGGCCGTTTACAATGAGCAGTTCTTC	CASSEEGGAVYNEQFF
TRBJ2-1	TRBV2	TRBD1	NA	TGTGCCAGCAGTATGCCGGGACAGGGGATTAATGAGCAGTTCTTC	CASSMPGQGINEQFF
TRBJ2-7	TRBV7-2	NA	NA	TGTGCCAGCAGCTTAGCGACTACCCGAAGCGGCTACGAGCAGTACTTC	CASSLATTRSGYEQYF
TRBJ1-5	TRBV9	NA	NA	TGTGCCAGCAGTCAAGGACTAGGGGCCGGGAGCAATCAGCCCCAGCATTTT	CASSQGLGAGSNQPQHF
TRBJ1-3	TRBV7-8	NA	once	TGTGCCAGCAGCCCAGGGCACCACTCTGGAAACACCATATATTTT	CASSPGHHSGNTIYF
TRBJ2-2	TRBV5-1	NA	NA	TGCGCCAGCAGCGGTTGGCAGACGAACACCGGGGAGCTGTTTTTT	CASSGWQTNTGELFF
TRBJ1-1	TRBV7-9	NA	NA	TGTGCCAGCAGCTTAACGGTAGCGGATGAAGCTTTCTTT	CASSLTVADEAFF
TRBJ2-1	TRBV5-1	TRBD2	NA	TGCGCCAGCAGAACTAGCGGGGGATACAATGAGCAGTTCTTC	CASRTSGGYNEQFF